This T cell receptor (beta chain) came from a study of shared clonotypes between healthy human individuals. A remark on this clone: This sample also contains other DNA sequences that code for the same CDR3.

Cells designated naive CD8 were CD45RO-negative and were positively selected for CCR7, with terminally differentiated effector memory CD45RA+ cells excluded. V shed 4 bases and J shed 4 bases, with 8 bases lying between them. Germline CDR1 reads SGHDN; CDR2 reads FVKESK. The CDR3 is 12 amino acids. Method: immunoSEQ multiplex PCR; TCRdb's copy keeps in-frame clones and lacks some. The sample yields more than 600,000 clones, about 90% seen once. The origin of this receptor is a man between 25 and 39 years old in good health. The sequenced sample was naive CD8+ T cells sorted from blood. V is TRBV14 and J is TRBJ2-7, with D perhaps matching TRBD1 (5 bases). Here the CDR3 DNA reads TGTGCCAGCAGCCCTCAGGGATACGAGCAGTACTTC. It encodes CASSPQGYEQYF. Full variable domain (rest looked up from reference TRBV14 and TRBJ2-7): EAGVTQFPSHSVIEKGQTVTLRCDPISGHDNLYWYRRVMGKEIKFLLHFVKESKQDESGMPNNRFLAERTGGTYSTLKVQPAELEDSGVYFCASSPQGYEQYFGPGTRLTVT.